Below are 20 T cell receptor beta chains sequenced from a single sample in a study of siplizumab effects on memory and regulatory T cells. The protocol was immunoSEQ multiplex PCR, while the TCRdb copy is restricted to in-frame clones and leaves out a portion. The sample consists of 90,000 to 110,000 clones, 90% to 95% of them appearing once. The sequenced material came from Tregs sorted from blood. Source of these receptors: a human donor in good health.

This clone appeared a single time. V and J are TRBV28 and TRBJ1-5; no clear D. Trimming pared 2 bases from V and 6 bases from J, leaving 11 bases between. This CDR3 comprises 14 residues. Germline V lookup: CDR1 MDHEN, CDR2 SYDVKM. DNA of the CDR3: TGTGCCAGCAGTTTAGTTGGTGTAAGTCAGCCCCAGCATTTT. This gives the protein CASSLVGVSQPQHF.

The chain combines TRBV10-3 with TRBJ1-1, with 10 positions matching TRBD1. The germline gives CDR1 ENHRY, CDR2 SYGVKD. The trim removed 5 bases at V and 0 bases at J, leaving 6 bases unmatched. The CDR3 runs 16 residues. DNA of the CDR3: TGTGCCATCAGTACATGGGGACAGGGGCTGAACACTGAAGCTTTCTTT. It is translated as CAISTWGQGLNTEAFF.

V is TRBV7-6 and J is TRBJ1-4, with 8 bases matching TRBD1. There are 13 residues in the CDR3. After removal of 3 bases from V and 10 bases from J, the junction contained 4 bases not matched to a gene. Germline assignment: CDR1 SGHVS and CDR2 FNYEAQ. This CDR3 reads CASSFRDRTKLFF. The CDR3 DNA is TGTGCCAGCAGCTTTAGGGACAGGACAAAACTGTTTTTT.

The CDR3 DNA reads as TGTGCCAGCTCACCAAAGGGGATAAGCAATCAGCCCCAGCATTTT. This sequence encodes CASSPKGISNQPQHF. This chain links TRBV18 with TRBJ1-5; a possible D gene is TRBD1 (5 bases). This CDR3 has 15 amino acids. Trimming shortened V by 2 bases and J by 1 base, and 9 bases separated the two germline ends. CDR1 and CDR2 (germline): KGHSH, LQKENI.

The gene calls are TRBV11-2 and TRBJ2-7, with D perhaps matching TRBD1 or TRBD2 (6 bases each). The V end lost 1 base, the J end lost 5 bases, and 9 bases lay between the germline ends. In germline, CDR1 is SGHAT, CDR2 FQNNGV. CDR3 length: 13 amino acids. CDR3 sequence reads: CASSLGGADEQYF. Written as DNA, the CDR3 is TGTGCCAGCAGCTTAGGGGGGGCGGACGAGCAGTACTTC.

V is TRBV6-1 and J is TRBJ1-5, with D unclear. The CDR3 runs 11 residues. Trimming removed 6 bases at V and 3 bases at J, with 3 bases between. Germline V gives CDR1 MNHNS, CDR2 SASEGT. The CDR3 DNA reads TGTGCCAGCAGGGACAATCAGCCCCAGCATTTT. Translated, it gives CASRDNQPQHF.

This rearrangement joins TRBV19 to TRBJ2-6; 9 bases line up with TRBD1. Losses at the gene ends were 5 bases for V and 0 bases for J; bases not matched to a gene: 5. CDR1 and CDR2 from the germline V gene are LNHDA and SQIVND (reference sequence). The CDR3 covers 17 residues. CDR3 bases: TGTGCCAGTAGTCGGCCGGGACAGGGCTCTGGGGCCAACGTCCTGACTTTC. This codes for CASSRPGQGSGANVLTF.

The chain combines TRBV6-6 with TRBJ1-2, with D unclear. The V gene lost 0 bases and the J gene lost 8 bases, with 10 bases spanning the gap. CDR3 length equals 13 residues. Looked up from germline, CDR1 is MNHNY and CDR2 is SVGAGI (reference sequence). The CDR3 spells CASSYSNPLGYTF. DNA of the CDR3: TGTGCCAGCAGTTACTCGAACCCACTCGGCTACACCTTC.

The chain joins TRBV28 to TRBJ1-2; 7 bases line up with TRBD1. There are 11 residues in the CDR3. V trimming: 10 bases; J trimming: 6 bases; junction bases outside the gene matches: 5. CDR1 MDHEN and CDR2 SYDVKM come from the germline V gene. CDR3 amino acids: CATDRADGYTF. The CDR3 region has the DNA TGTGCCACCGACAGGGCAGATGGCTACACCTTC.

The genes are TRBV5-4 and TRBJ2-3; 7 bases agree with TRBD1. V lost 4 bases to trimming and J lost 5 bases; unmatched junction nucleotides: 7. This CDR3 spans 14 amino acids. Germline V CDR1 and CDR2: SGHNT, YYREEE (reference sequence). CDR3 amino acids: CASSRTGVGDTQYF. In DNA form, the CDR3 reads TGTGCCAGCAGCAGAACAGGGGTCGGAGATACGCAGTATTTT.

This chain links TRBV19 with TRBJ2-7, with D possibly called TRBD1 or TRBD2 (5 bases each). From germline, CDR1 is LNHDA and CDR2 SQIVND (reference sequence). The CDR3 totals 16 residues. V was pared by 9 bases and J by 0 bases, with 21 bases between. CDR3 bases: TGTGCCAGGGACATTCGCCGGTGGGGAGCCTCCTACGAGCAGTACTTC. Translated: CARDIRRWGASYEQYF.

The rearrangement uses TRBV5-1 and TRBJ2-1; no reliable D call. With 0 bases removed from V and 7 bases from J, the gap between germline ends came to 17 bases. The V gene's germline CDR1 is SGHRS and CDR2 YFSETQ. The CDR3 totals 16 residues. CDR3 in DNA: TGCGCCAGCAGCTTGGATGAACCGCTGAATCCAAATGAGCAGTTCTTC. Its protein product is CASSLDEPLNPNEQFF.

The V and J genes are TRBV18 and TRBJ2-7; D remains unclear. The germline V gene encodes CDR1 KGHSH and CDR2 LQKENI. Trimming left V 3 bases short and J 0 bases short, with 18 bases between. The CDR3 sequence is 17 residues long. The CDR3 loop is CASSPQSGPPVSYEQYF. The DNA for the CDR3 is TGTGCCAGCTCACCCCAGAGTGGGCCTCCCGTCTCCTACGAGCAGTACTTC.

This clone was detected once. This chain uses TRBV19 with TRBJ1-1, with D possibly being TRBD1 (6 bases). Deletions cut 2 bases from V and 5 bases from J, with 9 bases between. Germline V lookup: CDR1 LNHDA, CDR2 SQIVND (reference sequence). CDR3 size: 13 residues. The CDR3 region has the DNA TGTGCCAGTAGTATAAACAGGGAGACTGAAGCTTTCTTT. Translation gives CASSINRETEAFF.

J is TRBJ2-7 and V is TRBV5-6, with D tentatively TRBD1 (6 bases). The CDR3 sequence is 13 residues long. The germline gives CDR1 SGHDT, CDR2 YYEEEE. V lost 0 bases to trimming and J lost 5 bases, with 9 bases between them. The CDR3 reads CASSLGSGDEQYF. CDR3 DNA sequence: TGTGCCAGCAGCTTGGGTTCAGGGGACGAGCAGTACTTC.

The chain combines TRBV6-5 with TRBJ2-7; no definite D call. The CDR3 covers 15 residues. Germline assignment: CDR1 MNHEY and CDR2 SVGAGI. Trimming removed 2 bases at V and 1 base at J, with 12 bases between. This CDR3 is CASSYLPRISYEQYF. As DNA, the CDR3 is TGTGCCAGCAGTTACCTTCCAAGGATTTCCTACGAGCAGTACTTC.

The chain joins TRBV19 to TRBJ2-5; TRBD1 aligns across 7 bases. In germline, CDR1 is LNHDA, CDR2 SQIVND (reference sequence). With 5 bases clipped from V and 2 bases from J, the junction kept 5 bases outside the gene matches. The CDR3 runs 14 residues. The CDR3 is CASSETGVQETQYF. The CDR3 DNA is TGTGCCAGTAGTGAAACAGGGGTGCAAGAGACCCAGTACTTC. The variable domain in full, completed from reference TRBV19 and TRBJ2-5, reads DGGITQSPKYLFRKEGQNVTLSCEQNLNHDAMYWYRQDPGQGLRLIYYSQIVNDFQKGDIAEGYSVSREKKESFPLTVTSAQKNPTAFYLCASSETGVQETQYFGPGTRLLVL.

The rearrangement joins TRBV11-2 to TRBJ2-7, with TRBD2 matching 12 bases. The length of the CDR3 is 15 residues. The V segment lost 2 bases and the J segment 4 bases; nucleotides outside the gene matches: 3. The germline gives CDR1 SGHAT, CDR2 FQNNGV. The CDR3 is CASSLRLAGEYEQYF. The CDR3 region has the DNA TGTGCCAGCAGCTTAAGACTAGCGGGAGAGTACGAGCAGTACTTC. Using reference TRBV11-2 and TRBJ2-7 for the parts outside the CDR3, the full variable domain is EAGVAQSPRYKIIEKRQSVAFWCNPISGHATLYWYQQILGQGPKLLIQFQNNGVVDDSQLPKDRFSAERLKGVDSTLKIQPAKLEDSAVYLCASSLRLAGEYEQYFGPGTRLTVT.

The CDR3 DNA sequence: TGTGCCAGAAGCTTATCTGGACTTGGGGGAGAGACCCAGTACTTC. It specifies CARSLSGLGGETQYF. This chain links TRBV7-5 with TRBJ2-5. TRBV7-5 is labeled a pseudogene. The CDR3 has 15 amino acids.

The V gene is TRBV11-2, the J gene TRBJ1-1, with D perhaps TRBD1 (6 bases). Germline V CDR1 and CDR2: SGHAT, FQNNGV. Deletions cut 5 bases from V and 0 bases from J, with 22 bases between. This CDR3 spans 18 amino acids. In DNA form, the CDR3 reads TGTGCCAGCAGCCAGCCTCGCTTTACAGGGCCCATGAACACTGAAGCTTTCTTT. Translated: CASSQPRFTGPMNTEAFF.